The source of this TCR beta chain is a study of blood T cell repertoires in COVID-19. Looking at the study overall: The origin of the acute and convalescent COVID-19 samples was the United States, Italy and Spain.

The CDR3 totals 11 residues. Germline V gene data show CDR1 as ENHRY and CDR2 as SYGVKD. V lost 6 bases to trimming and J lost 5 bases, with 8 bases between them. Some clones are missing from TCRdb's copy, which holds only in-frame ones; the method was immunoSEQ multiplex PCR. The table shows under 150,000 clones, with 80% to 90% occurring only once. The chain uses TRBV10-3 and TRBJ2-7, with TRBD2 as a possible D gene (6 bases). Sequencing input: peripheral blood. The TCR sequence derives from a woman in her 40s with acute or convalescent COVID-19. CDR3 region: CAIRWGDEQYF. The CDR3 DNA is TGTGCCATCAGATGGGGGGACGAGCAGTACTTC.